Each of the 5 T cell receptor beta chains below was sequenced from the same sample in a study of graft-versus-host responses after intestinal transplantation. Antigens of these TCRs are unknown. Generated by immunoSEQ multiplex PCR, the TCRdb table keeps only in-frame clones and is missing some. The sample contains some 85,000 clones, under 95% of which appear only once. Sequencing used unstimulated CD8+ T cells sorted from spleen or lymph node cells, obtained before transplant. All receptors come from a human donor who was the organ donor for an intestinal transplant.

This clone was observed once. The V gene is TRBV5-6, the J gene TRBJ2-7; D perhaps matches TRBD1 (5 bases). Germline CDR1 reads SGHDT; CDR2 reads YYEEEE. This CDR3 spans 17 amino acids. Deletions cut 2 bases from V and 1 base from J, with 19 bases between. CDR3 in amino acids: CASSFGPPDTVSYEQYF. The CDR3 DNA reads TGTGCCAGCAGCTTCGGGCCCCCGGACACCGTGTCCTACGAGCAGTACTTC.

The rearrangement joins TRBV5-1 to TRBJ1-1; no definite D call. Germline CDR1 and CDR2: SGHRS and YFSETQ. With 2 bases removed from V and 5 bases from J, the gap between germline ends came to 7 bases. The CDR3 runs 12 residues. The DNA for the CDR3 is TGCGCCAGCAGCTTCACGGGGACTGAAGCTTTCTTT. This codes for CASSFTGTEAFF.

The chain carries TRBV20-1 and TRBJ1-1; no clear D. CDR3 length: 11 amino acids. CDR1 and CDR2 (germline): DFQATT, SNEGSKA (reference sequence). Between the trimmed V and J ends, which lost 1 base and 7 bases, there was a span of 7 bases. The CDR3 bases are TGCAGTGCTAGAGGTTATTTTGAAGCTTTCTTT. This codes for CSARGYFEAFF.

The genes are TRBV5-6 and TRBJ2-4, with 7 positions matching TRBD2. The trim removed 5 bases at V and 5 bases at J, leaving 10 bases unmatched. The germline V gene encodes CDR1 SGHDT and CDR2 YYEEEE. The CDR3 consists of 15 residues. The CDR3 loop is CASRPRGDYQNIQYF. The CDR3 DNA follows: TGTGCCAGCAGACCCCGGGGGGACTATCAAAACATTCAGTACTTC.

The chain uses TRBV4-2 and TRBJ2-7; D unresolved. This CDR3 is 13 amino acids long. V was pared by 1 base and J by 3 bases, with 7 bases between. The germline CDR1 and CDR2 sequences are LGHNA and YNFKEQ. The CDR3 nucleotides read TGTGCCAGCAGCCAAGGAGGTAGCTACGAGCAGTACTTC. It encodes CASSQGGSYEQYF.